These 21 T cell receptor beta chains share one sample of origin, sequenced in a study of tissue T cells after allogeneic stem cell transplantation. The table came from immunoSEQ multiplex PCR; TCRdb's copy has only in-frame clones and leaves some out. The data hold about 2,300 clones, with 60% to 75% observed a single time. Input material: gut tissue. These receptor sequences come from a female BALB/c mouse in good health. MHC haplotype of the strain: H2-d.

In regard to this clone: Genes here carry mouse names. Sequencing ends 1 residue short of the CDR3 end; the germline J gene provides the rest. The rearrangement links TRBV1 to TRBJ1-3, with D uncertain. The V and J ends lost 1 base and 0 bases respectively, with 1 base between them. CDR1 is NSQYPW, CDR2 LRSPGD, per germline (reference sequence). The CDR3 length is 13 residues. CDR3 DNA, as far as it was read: TGCACCTGCAGTGCAGTTTCTGGAAATACGCTCTAT. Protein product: CTCSAVSGNTLY. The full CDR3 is CTCSAVSGNTLYF.

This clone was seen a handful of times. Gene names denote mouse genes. This CDR3 reads CASSLGFEQYF. The part of the CDR3 DNA that was read is TGTGCCAGCAGTTTGGGATTTGAACAGTAC. This chain uses TRBV14 with TRBJ2-7; D gene unclear. The CDR3 end is not reached by the read, which stops 1 residue before it; the germline J gene fills it in. V lost 2 bases and J 6 bases, leaving 6 bases between the germline ends. The length of the CDR3 is 11 residues. Germline CDR1 SGHDT, CDR2 FRDEAV.

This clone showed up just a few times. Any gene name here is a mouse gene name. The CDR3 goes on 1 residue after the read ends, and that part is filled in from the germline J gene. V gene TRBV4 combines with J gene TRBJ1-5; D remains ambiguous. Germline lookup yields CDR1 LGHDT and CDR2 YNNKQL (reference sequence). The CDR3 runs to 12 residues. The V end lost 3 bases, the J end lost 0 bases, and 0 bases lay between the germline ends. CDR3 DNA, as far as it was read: TGTGCCAGCAGCTATAACAACCAGGCTCCGCTT. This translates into CASSYNNQAPL. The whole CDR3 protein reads CASSYNNQAPLF.

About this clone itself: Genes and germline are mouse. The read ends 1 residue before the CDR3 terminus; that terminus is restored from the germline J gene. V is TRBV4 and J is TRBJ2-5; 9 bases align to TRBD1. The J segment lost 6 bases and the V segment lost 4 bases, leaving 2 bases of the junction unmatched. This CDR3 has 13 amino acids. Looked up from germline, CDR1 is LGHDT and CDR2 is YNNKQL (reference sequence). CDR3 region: CASSLGQGDTQYF. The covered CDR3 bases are TGTGCCAGCAGCTTGGGACAGGGTGACACCCAGTAC.

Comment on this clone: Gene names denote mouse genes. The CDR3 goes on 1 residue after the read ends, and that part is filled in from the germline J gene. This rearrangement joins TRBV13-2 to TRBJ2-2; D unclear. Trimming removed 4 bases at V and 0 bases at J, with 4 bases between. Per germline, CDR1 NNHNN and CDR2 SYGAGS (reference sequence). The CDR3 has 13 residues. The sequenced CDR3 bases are TGTGCCAGCGGTCCAACAAACACCGGGCAGCTCTAC. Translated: CASGPTNTGQLY. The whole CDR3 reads CASGPTNTGQLYF.

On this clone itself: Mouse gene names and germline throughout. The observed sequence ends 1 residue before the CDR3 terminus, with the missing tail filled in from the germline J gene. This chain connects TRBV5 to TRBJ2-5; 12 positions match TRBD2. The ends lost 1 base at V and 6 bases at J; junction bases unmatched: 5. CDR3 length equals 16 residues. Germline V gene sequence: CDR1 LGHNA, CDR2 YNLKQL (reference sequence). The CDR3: CASSQGLGGRGDTQYF. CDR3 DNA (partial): TGTGCCAGCAGCCAAGGACTGGGGGGGCGCGGGGACACCCAGTAC.

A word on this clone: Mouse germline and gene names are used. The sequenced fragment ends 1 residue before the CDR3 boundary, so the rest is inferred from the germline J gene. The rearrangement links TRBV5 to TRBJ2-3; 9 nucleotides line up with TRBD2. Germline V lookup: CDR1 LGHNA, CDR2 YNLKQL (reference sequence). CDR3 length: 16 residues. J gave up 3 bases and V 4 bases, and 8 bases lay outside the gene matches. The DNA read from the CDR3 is TGTGCCAGCAGCCTAATGGGGGGGCGAGAGGCAGAAACGCTGTAT. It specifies CASSLMGGREAETLY. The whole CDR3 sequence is CASSLMGGREAETLYF.

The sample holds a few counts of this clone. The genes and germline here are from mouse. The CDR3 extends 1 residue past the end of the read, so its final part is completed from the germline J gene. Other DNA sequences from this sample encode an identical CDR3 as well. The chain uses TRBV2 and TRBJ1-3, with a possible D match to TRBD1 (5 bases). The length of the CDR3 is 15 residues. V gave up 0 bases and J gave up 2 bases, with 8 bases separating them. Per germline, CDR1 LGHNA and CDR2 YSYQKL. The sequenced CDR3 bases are TGTGCCAGCAGCCAAGATCGGGGGGCTGGAAATACGCTCTAT. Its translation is CASSQDRGAGNTLY. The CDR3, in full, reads CASSQDRGAGNTLYF.

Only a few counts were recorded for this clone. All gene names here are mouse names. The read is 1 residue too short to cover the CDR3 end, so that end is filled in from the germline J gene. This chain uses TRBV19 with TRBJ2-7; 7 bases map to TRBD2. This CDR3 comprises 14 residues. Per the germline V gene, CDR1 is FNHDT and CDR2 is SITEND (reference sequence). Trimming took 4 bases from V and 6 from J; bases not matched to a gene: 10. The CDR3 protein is CASSSGLAGVEQYF. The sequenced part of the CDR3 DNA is TGTGCCAGCAGTTCCGGACTGGCGGGGGTTGAACAGTAC.

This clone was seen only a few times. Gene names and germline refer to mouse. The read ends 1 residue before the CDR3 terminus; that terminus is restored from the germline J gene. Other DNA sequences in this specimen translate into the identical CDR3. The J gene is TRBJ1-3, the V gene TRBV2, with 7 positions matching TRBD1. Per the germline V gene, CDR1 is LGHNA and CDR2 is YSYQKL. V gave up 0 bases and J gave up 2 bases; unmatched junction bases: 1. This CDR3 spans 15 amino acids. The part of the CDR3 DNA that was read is TGTGCCAGCAGCCAAGACAGGGGGGCTGGAAATACGCTCTAT. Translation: CASSQDRGAGNTLY. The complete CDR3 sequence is CASSQDRGAGNTLYF.

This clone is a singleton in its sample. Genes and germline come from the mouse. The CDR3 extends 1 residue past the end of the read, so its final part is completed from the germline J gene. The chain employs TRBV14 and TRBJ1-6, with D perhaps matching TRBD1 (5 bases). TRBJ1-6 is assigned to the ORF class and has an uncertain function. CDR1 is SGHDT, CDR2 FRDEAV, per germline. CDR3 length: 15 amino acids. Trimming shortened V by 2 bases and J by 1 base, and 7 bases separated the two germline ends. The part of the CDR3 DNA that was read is TGTGCCAGCAGTTTGGGGGGGTCCTATAATTCGCCCCTCTAC. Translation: CASSLGGSYNSPLY. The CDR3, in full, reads CASSLGGSYNSPLYF.

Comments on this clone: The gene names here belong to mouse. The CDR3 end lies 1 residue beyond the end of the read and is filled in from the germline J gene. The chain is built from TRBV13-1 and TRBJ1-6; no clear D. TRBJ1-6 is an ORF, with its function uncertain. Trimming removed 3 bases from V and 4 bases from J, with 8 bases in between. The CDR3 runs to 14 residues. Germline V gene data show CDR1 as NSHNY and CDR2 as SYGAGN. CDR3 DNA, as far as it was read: TGTGCCAGCAGTGCCGACAAGTATAATTCGCCCCTCTAC. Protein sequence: CASSADKYNSPLY. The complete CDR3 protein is CASSADKYNSPLYF.

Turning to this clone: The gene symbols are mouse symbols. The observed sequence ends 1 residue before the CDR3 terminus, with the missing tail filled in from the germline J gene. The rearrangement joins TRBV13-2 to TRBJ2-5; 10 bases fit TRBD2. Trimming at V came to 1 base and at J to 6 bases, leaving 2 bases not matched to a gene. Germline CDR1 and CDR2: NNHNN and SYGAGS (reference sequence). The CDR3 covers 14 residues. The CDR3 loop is CASGDTGGEDTQYF. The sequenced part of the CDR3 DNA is TGTGCCAGCGGTGATACTGGGGGGGAGGACACCCAGTAC.

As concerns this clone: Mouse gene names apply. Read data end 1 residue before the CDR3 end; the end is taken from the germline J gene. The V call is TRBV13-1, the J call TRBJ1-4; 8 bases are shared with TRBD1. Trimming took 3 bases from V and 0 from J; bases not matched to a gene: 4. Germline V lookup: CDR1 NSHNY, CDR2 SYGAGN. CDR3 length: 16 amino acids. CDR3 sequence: CASSANRGISNERLFF. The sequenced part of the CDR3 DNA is TGTGCCAGCAGTGCCAACAGGGGGATTTCCAACGAAAGATTATTT.

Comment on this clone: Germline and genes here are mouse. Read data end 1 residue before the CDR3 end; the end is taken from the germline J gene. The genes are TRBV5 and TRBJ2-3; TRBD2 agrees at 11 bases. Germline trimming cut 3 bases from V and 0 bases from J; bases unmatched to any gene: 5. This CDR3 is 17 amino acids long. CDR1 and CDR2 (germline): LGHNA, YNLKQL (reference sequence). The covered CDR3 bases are TGTGCCAGCAGCCAGACTGGGGGGGGTACTAGTGCAGAAACGCTGTAT. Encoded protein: CASSQTGGGTSAETLY. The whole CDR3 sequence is CASSQTGGGTSAETLYF.

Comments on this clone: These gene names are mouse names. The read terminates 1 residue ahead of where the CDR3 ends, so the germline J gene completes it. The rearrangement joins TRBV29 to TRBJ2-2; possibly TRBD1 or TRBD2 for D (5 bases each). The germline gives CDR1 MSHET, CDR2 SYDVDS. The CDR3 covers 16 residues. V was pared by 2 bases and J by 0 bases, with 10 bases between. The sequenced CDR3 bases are TGTGCTAGCAGTTTAAGGACGGGGGCAAACACCGGGCAGCTCTAC. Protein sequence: CASSLRTGANTGQLY. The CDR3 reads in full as CASSLRTGANTGQLYF.

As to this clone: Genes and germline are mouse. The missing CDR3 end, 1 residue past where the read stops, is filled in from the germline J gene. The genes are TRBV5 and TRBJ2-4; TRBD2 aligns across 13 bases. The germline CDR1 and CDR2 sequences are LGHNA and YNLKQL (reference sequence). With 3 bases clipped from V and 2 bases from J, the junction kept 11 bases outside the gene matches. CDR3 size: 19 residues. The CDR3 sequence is CASSQGTGGGRRVQNTLYF. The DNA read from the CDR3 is TGTGCCAGCAGCCAGGGGACTGGGGGGGGGCGACGGGTTCAAAACACCTTGTAC.

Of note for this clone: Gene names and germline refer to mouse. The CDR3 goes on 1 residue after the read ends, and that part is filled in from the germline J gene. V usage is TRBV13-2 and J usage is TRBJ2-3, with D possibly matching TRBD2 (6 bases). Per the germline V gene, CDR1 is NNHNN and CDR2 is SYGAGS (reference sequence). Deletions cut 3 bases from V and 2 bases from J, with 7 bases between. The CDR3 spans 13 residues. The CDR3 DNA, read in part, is TGTGCCAGCGGTGGGGGGGTTGCAGAAACGCTGTAT. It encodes CASGGGVAETLY. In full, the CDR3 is CASGGGVAETLYF.

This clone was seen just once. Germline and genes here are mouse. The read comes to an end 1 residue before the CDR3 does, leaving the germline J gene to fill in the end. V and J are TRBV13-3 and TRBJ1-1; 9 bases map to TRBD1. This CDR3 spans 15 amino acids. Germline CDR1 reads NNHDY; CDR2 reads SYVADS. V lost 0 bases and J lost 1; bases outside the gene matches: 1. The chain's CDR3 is CASSDAQGANTEVFF. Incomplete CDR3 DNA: TGTGCCAGCAGTGATGCACAGGGGGCGAACACAGAAGTCTTC.

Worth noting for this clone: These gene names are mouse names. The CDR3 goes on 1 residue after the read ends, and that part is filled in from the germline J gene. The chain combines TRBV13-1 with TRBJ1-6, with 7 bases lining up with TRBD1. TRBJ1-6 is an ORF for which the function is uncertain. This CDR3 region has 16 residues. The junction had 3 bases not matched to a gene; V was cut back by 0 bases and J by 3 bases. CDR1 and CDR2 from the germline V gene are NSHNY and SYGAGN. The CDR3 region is CASSDADRVYNSPLYF. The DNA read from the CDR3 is TGTGCCAGCAGTGATGCAGACAGGGTCTATAATTCGCCCCTCTAC.

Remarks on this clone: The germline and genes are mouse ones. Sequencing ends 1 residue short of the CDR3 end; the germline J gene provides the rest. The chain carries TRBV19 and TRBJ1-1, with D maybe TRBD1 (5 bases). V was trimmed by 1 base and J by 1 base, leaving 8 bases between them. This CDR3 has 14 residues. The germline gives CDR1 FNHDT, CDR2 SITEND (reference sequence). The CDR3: CASSIWGGNTEVFF. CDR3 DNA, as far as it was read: TGTGCCAGCAGTATATGGGGGGGAAACACAGAAGTCTTC.